Listed below are T cell receptor beta chains from one sample, sequenced in a study of cytomegalovirus exposure and HLA in healthy donors. Only in-frame clones appear in the TCRdb table, and some are missing; sequencing was by immunoSEQ multiplex PCR. The table includes under 150,000 clones, about 9.2% detected once. The sequencing input was PBMCs. The source of these receptors is a woman between 40 and 50 years old in good health and CMV-seropositive. Both conserved end residues are part of each CDR3. Each record gives: D gene, J gene, clone size, V gene, CDR3 DNA, CDR3 protein. D genes are given only for firm matches. Clone size is not always given. Where it is, it says once, few, many or a class for expanded clones.

d_call: .
j_call: TRBJ2-3
clone_size: few
v_call: TRBV4-1
cdr3_nt: TGCGCCAGCAGCCCGGGCAGGGGATCTACAGATACGCAGTATTTT
cdr3_aa: CASSPGRGSTDTQYF

d_call: .
j_call: TRBJ1-6
clone_size: .
v_call: TRBV4-1
cdr3_nt: TGCGCCAGCAGCCAAGAGCAGGCAAGCTCCTATAATTCACCCCTCCACTTT
cdr3_aa: CASSQEQASSYNSPLHF

d_call: .
j_call: TRBJ1-1
clone_size: few
v_call: TRBV19
cdr3_nt: TGTGCCAGTAGTATTCCTGGGGGGGGTGAAGCTTTCTTT
cdr3_aa: CASSIPGGGEAFF

d_call: TRBD1
j_call: TRBJ1-4
clone_size: few
v_call: TRBV5-1
cdr3_nt: TGCGCCAGCAGCTCCAAAGGGGGGACAGTACCTAATGAAAAACTGTTTTTT
cdr3_aa: CASSSKGGTVPNEKLFF

d_call: .
j_call: TRBJ1-2
clone_size: few
v_call: TRBV4-1
cdr3_nt: TGCGCCAGCAGCCAAACTCTTACAGGTTATGGCTACACCTTC
cdr3_aa: CASSQTLTGYGYTF

d_call: TRBD1
j_call: TRBJ2-7
clone_size: .
v_call: TRBV6-5
cdr3_nt: TGTGCCAGCAGTTTTGGCAGGGGGACGTACGAGCAGTACTTC
cdr3_aa: CASSFGRGTYEQYF

d_call: TRBD1
j_call: TRBJ2-2
clone_size: few
v_call: TRBV4-1
cdr3_nt: TGCGCCAGCAGCCAATGGGCCGGGACAGGGAACACCGGGGAGCTGTTTTTT
cdr3_aa: CASSQWAGTGNTGELFF

d_call: .
j_call: TRBJ1-6
clone_size: .
v_call: TRBV19
cdr3_nt: TGTGCCAGTAGTAAATTTGCGGGTGATAATTCACCCCTCCACTTT
cdr3_aa: CASSKFAGDNSPLHF

d_call: .
j_call: TRBJ2-7
clone_size: few
v_call: TRBV6-5
cdr3_nt: TGTGCCAGCAGTTACTTCCCGGGTGACGAGCAGTACTTC
cdr3_aa: CASSYFPGDEQYF

d_call: .
j_call: TRBJ1-2
clone_size: few
v_call: TRBV6-5
cdr3_nt: TGTGCCAGCAGTTACGGAGGGGCAGACTATGGCTACACCTTC
cdr3_aa: CASSYGGADYGYTF

d_call: .
j_call: TRBJ2-3
clone_size: .
v_call: TRBV5-1
cdr3_nt: TGCGCCAGCAGCCCTACTTCGCGGGGGCGCACAGATACGCAGTATTTT
cdr3_aa: CASSPTSRGRTDTQYF

d_call: TRBD2
j_call: TRBJ2-1
clone_size: .
v_call: TRBV5-1
cdr3_nt: TGCGCCAGCAGCTTTCCTAGCGGGGGGGCCTTGCGAGAGCAGTTCTTC
cdr3_aa: CASSFPSGGALREQFF

d_call: .
j_call: TRBJ2-1
clone_size: .
v_call: TRBV6-5
cdr3_nt: TGTGCCAGCAGTCTGGACAGCTACAATGAGCAGTTCTTC
cdr3_aa: CASSLDSYNEQFF

d_call: TRBD2
j_call: TRBJ2-5
clone_size: .
v_call: TRBV7-3
cdr3_nt: TGTGCCAGCAGTTCTTTAGCGGGGATAGCGACCCAGTACTTC
cdr3_aa: CASSSLAGIATQYF

d_call: .
j_call: TRBJ2-1
clone_size: .
v_call: TRBV19
cdr3_nt: TGTGCCAGTAAGTTAAGGACTGAATACAATGAGCAGTTCTTC
cdr3_aa: CASKLRTEYNEQFF

d_call: TRBD1
j_call: TRBJ2-3
clone_size: .
v_call: TRBV5-1
cdr3_nt: TGCGCCAGCAGCTCCCAGGGACAGGGCACAGATACGCAGTATTTT
cdr3_aa: CASSSQGQGTDTQYF

d_call: .
j_call: TRBJ1-4
clone_size: .
v_call: TRBV11-3
cdr3_nt: TGTGCCAGCAGCCGGGACATAGGACGTGAAAAACTGTTTTTT
cdr3_aa: CASSRDIGREKLFF

d_call: TRBD2
j_call: TRBJ2-7
clone_size: .
v_call: TRBV19
cdr3_nt: TGTGCCAGTAGTGTCTCGGGAGGGGCGTTGAACTTC
cdr3_aa: CASSVSGGALNF

d_call: TRBD2
j_call: TRBJ2-1
clone_size: few
v_call: TRBV7-7
cdr3_nt: TGTGCCAGCAGCTTACGACTAGCGGGGGACAATGAGCAGTTCTTC
cdr3_aa: CASSLRLAGDNEQFF

d_call: TRBD2
j_call: TRBJ2-3
clone_size: few
v_call: TRBV4-1
cdr3_nt: TGCGCCAGCAGCCAACTTGGACTAGCGGGGGACTCAGATACGCAGTATTTT
cdr3_aa: CASSQLGLAGDSDTQYF

d_call: .
j_call: TRBJ2-7
clone_size: .
v_call: TRBV2
cdr3_nt: TGTGCCAGCGGCAACCCATCCTACGAGCAGTACTTC
cdr3_aa: CASGNPSYEQYF

d_call: .
j_call: TRBJ1-6
clone_size: .
v_call: TRBV28
cdr3_nt: TGTGCCAGCAGTTTAGGGACTAATAATTCACCCCTCCACTTT
cdr3_aa: CASSLGTNNSPLHF

d_call: .
j_call: TRBJ1-3
clone_size: .
v_call: TRBV7-2
cdr3_nt: TGTGCCAGCAGCTCCAGGGTCTTAGGTGGAAACACCATATATTTT
cdr3_aa: CASSSRVLGGNTIYF

d_call: TRBD2
j_call: TRBJ2-3
clone_size: .
v_call: TRBV19
cdr3_nt: TGTGCCAGTAGTACCGGCACCGGGACTAGCGGGGGGGGTACGCAGTATTTT
cdr3_aa: CASSTGTGTSGGGTQYF

d_call: .
j_call: TRBJ1-4
clone_size: few
v_call: TRBV13
cdr3_nt: TGTGCCAGCAGCTTAGACAGGGAGCCCGAAAAACTGTTTTTT
cdr3_aa: CASSLDREPEKLFF

d_call: .
j_call: TRBJ2-1
clone_size: few
v_call: TRBV29-1
cdr3_nt: TGCAGCGTCGTTCGGGGGGCTGGCTACAATGAGCAGTTCTTC
cdr3_aa: CSVVRGAGYNEQFF

d_call: .
j_call: TRBJ1-3
clone_size: few
v_call: TRBV6-1
cdr3_nt: TGTGCCAGCAGTGAGGGGGGGAGCTCTGGAAACACCATATATTTT
cdr3_aa: CASSEGGSSGNTIYF

d_call: .
j_call: TRBJ1-2
clone_size: few
v_call: TRBV7-9
cdr3_nt: TGTGCCAGCAGCCCCCCCACCTTAACAGGGACCGGCTACACCTTC
cdr3_aa: CASSPPTLTGTGYTF

d_call: .
j_call: TRBJ2-5
clone_size: .
v_call: TRBV19
cdr3_nt: TGTGCCAGTAGTATCCCAGGGGCCGAGACCCAGTACTTC
cdr3_aa: CASSIPGAETQYF

d_call: TRBD1
j_call: TRBJ2-3
clone_size: .
v_call: TRBV7-2
cdr3_nt: TGTGCCAGCAGCCGCCCCCCGGGACAGGTCTCTAGCACAGATACGCAGTATTTT
cdr3_aa: CASSRPPGQVSSTDTQYF

d_call: TRBD1
j_call: TRBJ2-7
clone_size: few
v_call: TRBV10-3
cdr3_nt: TGTGCCACCTGGACGCCGGGACAGGAGAGCTCCTACGAGCAGTACTTC
cdr3_aa: CATWTPGQESSYEQYF

d_call: TRBD1
j_call: TRBJ2-5
clone_size: .
v_call: TRBV7-9
cdr3_nt: TGTGCCAGCAGCCCACCGGACAGGGGTCGTTGGGAGACCCAGTACTTC
cdr3_aa: CASSPPDRGRWETQYF

d_call: TRBD2
j_call: TRBJ2-2
clone_size: .
v_call: TRBV9
cdr3_nt: TGTGCCAGCAGCGGACTTAGCGGGGTTGGACCCGGGGAGCTGTTTTTT
cdr3_aa: CASSGLSGVGPGELFF

d_call: TRBD1
j_call: TRBJ1-2
clone_size: .
v_call: TRBV5-1
cdr3_nt: TGCGCCAGCAGCTTCGCCTCCCGGGACAGGGGAAGCGGCTACACCTTC
cdr3_aa: CASSFASRDRGSGYTF

d_call: .
j_call: TRBJ2-7
clone_size: .
v_call: TRBV5-1
cdr3_nt: TGCGCCAGCAGCTTACCGCGGGACAGCTATTACGAGCAGTACTTC
cdr3_aa: CASSLPRDSYYEQYF

d_call: TRBD2
j_call: TRBJ2-7
clone_size: few
v_call: TRBV13
cdr3_nt: TGTGCCAGCAGCTCGGGGGGGCAGGGCTCCTACGAGCAGTACTTC
cdr3_aa: CASSSGGQGSYEQYF

d_call: .
j_call: TRBJ1-1
clone_size: .
v_call: TRBV7-3
cdr3_nt: TGTGCCAGCAGCTTAGGCGGGGGCACTGAAGCTTTCTTT
cdr3_aa: CASSLGGGTEAFF